These T cell receptor beta chains were read from a single sample in a study of STAT5B mutations in CD4+ large granular lymphocyte leukemia. Libraries were prepared by immunoSEQ multiplex PCR; TCRdb keeps only in-frame clonotypes and omits some of them. The sample shows about 33,000 clones, around 76% of them seen only once. The specimen was CD4+ T cells from blood buffy coats. These receptors came from a human donor in good health. Each CDR3 is given with its conserved first and last residue. The D gene is left open where the match is weak. Some rows mark clone size as missing; the rest say once, few, many or name a class of expanded clone.

>TRBJ1-5|TRBV2|NA|NA
CAVQKEGHQPQHF
TGTGCCGTACAGAAGGAAGGTCATCAGCCCCAGCATTTT
>TRBJ2-3|TRBV4-2|TRBD1|NA
CASSQGTGETGGTQYF
TGTGCCAGCAGCCAAGGAACAGGGGAGACTGGGGGTACGCAGTATTTT
>TRBJ1-2|TRBV18|NA|NA
CASSSQGYGYTF
TGTGCCAGCTCATCACAGGGCTATGGCTACACCTTC
>TRBJ1-1|TRBV30|TRBD1|NA
CASDRDGRAFF
TGTGCCTCAGACAGGGACGGGAGGGCTTTCTTT
>TRBJ1-6|TRBV9|NA|once
CASSVGQGNSPLHF
TGTGCCAGCAGCGTCGGTCAGGGGAATTCACCCCTCCACTTT
>TRBJ2-7|TRBV19|NA|few
CASSIRPGLLLGDEQYF
TGTGCCAGTAGTATTCGCCCCGGTCTCCTCCTTGGCGACGAGCAGTACTTC
>TRBJ2-1|TRBV9|NA|NA
CASSVARSSSYNEQFF
TGTGCCAGCAGCGTAGCACGCTCTAGCTCCTACAATGAGCAGTTCTTC
>TRBJ1-4|TRBV27|NA|NA
CASSLSRGEKLFF
TGTGCCAGCAGTTTATCCCGGGGTGAAAAACTGTTTTTT
>TRBJ1-2|TRBV11-2|TRBD1|few
CASSPGTGAGYTF
TGTGCCAGCAGCCCCGGGACAGGTGCTGGCTACACCTTC
>TRBJ2-7|TRBV5-1|NA|NA
CASSFSTGEQYF
TGCGCCAGCAGCTTCTCGACGGGGGAGCAGTACTTC
>TRBJ2-3|TRBV5-6|TRBD1|NA
CASSPWATGGEDTQYF
TGTGCCAGCAGCCCTTGGGCGACAGGGGGGGAAGATACGCAGTATTTT
>TRBJ2-2|TRBV19|TRBD2|few
CASSFHASGAQNTGELFF
TGTGCCAGTAGTTTCCACGCTAGCGGGGCACAGAACACCGGGGAGCTGTTTTTT
>TRBJ1-6|TRBV7-9|NA|NA
CASSLVNSPLHF
TGTGCCAGCAGCTTAGTAAATTCACCCCTCCACTTT
>TRBJ2-1|TRBV10-3|NA|NA
CAISDGGQYNEQFF
TGTGCCATCAGTGACGGGGGGCAGTACAATGAGCAGTTCTTC
>TRBJ2-5|TRBV5-1|TRBD2|NA
CASSLGLAGGGETQYF
TGCGCCAGCAGCTTAGGACTAGCGGGAGGGGGAGAGACCCAGTACTTC
>TRBJ1-1|TRBV18|TRBD1|NA
CASSSTGGRDTEAFF
TGTGCCAGCTCATCTACAGGGGGCCGGGACACTGAAGCTTTCTTT
>TRBJ2-1|TRBV30|NA|NA
CAAHRRRGNEQFF
TGTGCCGCTCACAGGCGTCGGGGCAATGAGCAGTTCTTC
>TRBJ2-1|TRBV7-3|NA|few
CASSLSRSSYNEQFF
TGTGCCAGCAGCTTATCTCGGAGCTCCTACAATGAGCAGTTCTTC
>TRBJ2-5|TRBV30|TRBD2|NA
CAWSVGLAGEETQYF
TGTGCCTGGAGTGTTGGACTAGCGGGAGAAGAGACCCAGTACTTC
>TRBJ2-7|TRBV5-6|NA|NA
CASSLAIGYEQYF
TGTGCCAGCAGCTTGGCTATTGGCTACGAGCAGTACTTC
>TRBJ1-1|TRBV4-1|NA|NA
CASSQFDINTEAFF
TGCGCCAGCAGCCAATTCGACATAAACACTGAAGCTTTCTTT
>TRBJ2-5|TRBV6-7|NA|NA
CASSYSRGGRETQYF
TGTGCCAGCAGTTACTCGAGGGGGGGCCGGGAGACCCAGTACTTC
>TRBJ1-2|TRBV6-1|NA|NA
CASRIQYGYTF
TGTGCCAGCCGCATACAGTATGGCTACACCTTC
>TRBJ2-3|TRBV19|NA|NA
CASSIRAGSAGSTDTQYF
TGTGCCAGTAGTATTAGGGCGGGATCGGCCGGATCAACAGATACGCAGTATTTT
>TRBJ2-5|TRBV4-1|NA|NA
CASSPRSSSRGGETQYF
TGCGCCAGCAGCCCCCGCTCGTCGAGCCGCGGTGGGGAGACCCAGTACTTC
>TRBJ1-5|TRBV10-3|NA|once
CAISEFTRGGNQPQHF
TGTGCCATCAGTGAGTTTACAAGGGGAGGCAATCAGCCCCAGCATTTT
>TRBJ2-7|TRBV18|NA|NA
CASSQNGDEQYF
TGTGCCAGCTCACAAAATGGGGACGAGCAGTACTTC
>TRBJ1-2|TRBV27|TRBD1|NA
CASRRDRGSYGYTF
TGTGCCAGCAGACGGGACAGGGGCAGTTATGGCTACACCTTC
>TRBJ1-4|TRBV4-1|NA|once
CASSQEGRGFEKLFF
TGCGCCAGCAGCCAAGAGGGGAGGGGATTTGAAAAACTGTTTTTT
>TRBJ2-5|TRBV27|NA|NA
CASSLASRVRETQYF
TGTGCCAGCAGTTTAGCTAGCAGGGTTCGGGAGACCCAGTACTTC
>TRBJ1-4|TRBV19|TRBD1|NA
CASSTQNRGLNEKLFF
TGTGCCAGTAGTACCCAAAACAGGGGGCTAAATGAAAAACTGTTTTTT
>TRBJ2-3|TRBV4-1|TRBD2|NA
CASSQVGLAGAGSDTQYF
TGCGCCAGCAGCCAAGTAGGACTAGCGGGGGCGGGATCAGATACGCAGTATTTT
>TRBJ1-1|TRBV7-8|TRBD1|NA
CASSPLRTGMGTEAFF
TGTGCCAGCAGCCCCCTCCGGACAGGGATGGGCACTGAAGCTTTCTTT
>TRBJ2-1|TRBV5-1|NA|NA
CASSGRRQEQFF
TGCGCCAGCAGCGGGCGGAGGCAAGAGCAGTTCTTC
>TRBJ2-7|TRBV2|NA|NA
CASRVLGEQYF
TGTGCCAGCAGGGTGCTAGGCGAGCAGTACTTC
>TRBJ1-4|TRBV2|NA|few
CASTPRRGNNEKLFF
TGTGCCAGCACCCCCCGGAGGGGCAACAATGAAAAACTGTTTTTT
>TRBJ1-1|TRBV10-3|NA|NA
CAISEQMNTEAFF
TGTGCCATCAGTGAGCAGATGAACACTGAAGCTTTCTTT
>TRBJ2-7|TRBV6-5|NA|few
CASSDLGEQYF
TGTGCCAGCAGCGACCTTGGGGAGCAGTACTTC
>TRBJ2-1|TRBV7-9|NA|NA
CASSPRLFTRAYNEQFF
TGTGCCAGCAGCCCCCGTTTATTCACAAGGGCCTACAATGAGCAGTTCTTC
>TRBJ1-4|TRBV5-5|NA|NA
CASSLQPGGGNEKLFF
TGTGCCAGCAGCTTACAACCGGGCGGAGGTAATGAAAAACTGTTTTTT
>TRBJ2-1|TRBV5-1|NA|NA
CASSWVGTDEQFF
TGCGCCAGCAGCTGGGTGGGGACCGATGAGCAGTTCTTC
>TRBJ1-1|TRBV13|NA|NA
CASSLAVTNTEAFF
TGTGCCAGCAGCTTAGCAGTGACGAACACTGAAGCTTTCTTT
>TRBJ2-3|TRBV4-3|NA|NA
CASSPVAASTDTQYF
TGCGCCAGCAGCCCGGTGGCGGCAAGCACAGATACGCAGTATTTT
>TRBJ2-1|TRBV18|NA|few
CASSLVDEQFF
TGTGCCAGCTCACTCGTGGACGAGCAGTTCTTC
>TRBJ2-6|TRBV4-2|NA|NA
CASSQPGTLINGANVLTF
TGTGCCAGCAGCCAACCGGGAACCTTGATAAATGGGGCCAACGTCCTGACTTTC
>TRBJ2-1|TRBV30|TRBD2|NA
CAWSLLFAGGSYNEQFF
TGTGCCTGGAGTCTCCTCTTTGCGGGAGGGAGCTACAATGAGCAGTTCTTC